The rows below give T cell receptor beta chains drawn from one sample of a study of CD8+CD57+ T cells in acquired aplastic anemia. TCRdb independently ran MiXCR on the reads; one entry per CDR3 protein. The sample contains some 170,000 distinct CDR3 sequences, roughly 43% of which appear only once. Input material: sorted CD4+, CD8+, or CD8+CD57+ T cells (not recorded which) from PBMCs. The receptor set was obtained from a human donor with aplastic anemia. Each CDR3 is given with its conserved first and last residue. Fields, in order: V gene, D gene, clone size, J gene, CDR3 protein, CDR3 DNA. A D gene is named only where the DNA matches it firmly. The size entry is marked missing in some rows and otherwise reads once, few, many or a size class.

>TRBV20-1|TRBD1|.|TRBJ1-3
CSAPEGAATSGNTIYF
TGCAGTGCTCCTGAGGGGGCAGCGACCTCTGGAAACACCATATATTTT
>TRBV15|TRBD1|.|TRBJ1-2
CATSSDRVQANYGYTF
TGTGCCACCAGCAGCGACAGGGTTCAAGCTAACTATGGCTACACCTTC
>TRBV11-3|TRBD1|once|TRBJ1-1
CASSPSTGGNTEAFF
TGTGCCAGCAGCCCCTCGACAGGGGGGAACACTGAAGCTTTCTTT
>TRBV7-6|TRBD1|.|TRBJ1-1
CASSLWDSNTEAFF
TGTGCCAGCAGCTTATGGGACAGTAACACTGAAGCTTTCTTT
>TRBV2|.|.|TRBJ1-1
CASRPERGAFF
TGTGCCAGCAGGCCGGAACGGGGAGCTTTCTTT
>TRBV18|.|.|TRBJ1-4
CASSPPGGWGEKLFF
TGTGCCAGCTCACCACCTGGAGGGTGGGGTGAAAAACTGTTTTTT
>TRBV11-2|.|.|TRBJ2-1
CASSLGADPYNEQFF
TGTGCCAGCAGCTTAGGGGCCGACCCCTACAATGAGCAGTTCTTC
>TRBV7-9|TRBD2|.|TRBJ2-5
CAAAFAPYPGGSQETQYF
TGTGCAGCAGCCTTCGCCCCGTATCCGGGGGGGAGTCAAGAGACCCAGTACTTC
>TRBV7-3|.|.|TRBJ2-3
CASSQQQGSDTQYF
TGTGCCAGCAGCCAACAACAGGGTTCAGATACGCAGTATTTT
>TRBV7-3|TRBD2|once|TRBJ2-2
CASSPSSGGAGELFF
TGTGCCAGCAGCCCCTCTAGCGGGGGGGCCGGGGAGCTGTTTTTT
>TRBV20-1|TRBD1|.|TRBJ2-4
CSAGEQGAFGIQYF
TGCAGTGCTGGTGAACAGGGGGCTTTCGGCATTCAGTACTTC
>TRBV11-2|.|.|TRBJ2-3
CASSQRGGDGTDTQYF
TGTGCCAGCAGTCAACGGGGCGGGGATGGCACAGATACGCAGTATTTT
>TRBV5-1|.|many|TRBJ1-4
CASSVSSQTNEKLFF
TGCGCCAGCAGCGTGTCGTCACAGACTAATGAAAAACTGTTTTTT
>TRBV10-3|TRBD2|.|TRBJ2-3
CAISEWGGVTDTQYF
TGTGCCATCAGTGAGTGGGGGGGGGTCACAGATACGCAGTATTTT
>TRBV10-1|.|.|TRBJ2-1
CASSDNNEQFF
TGCGCCAGCAGTGACAACAATGAGCAGTTCTTC
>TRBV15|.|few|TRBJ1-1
CATSRDGNEAFF
TGTGCCACCAGCAGAGACGGCAATGAAGCTTTCTTT
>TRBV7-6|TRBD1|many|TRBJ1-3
CASSLAVQGTSGNTIYF
TGTGCCAGCAGCTTAGCGGTACAGGGGACCTCTGGAAACACCATATATTTT
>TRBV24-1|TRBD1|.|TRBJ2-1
CATSDLDRGSNEQFF
TGTGCCACCAGTGACCTGGACAGGGGTAGCAATGAGCAGTTCTTC
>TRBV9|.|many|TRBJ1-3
CASSVGAEVSGNTIYF
TGTGCCAGCAGCGTAGGGGCGGAGGTTTCTGGAAACACCATATATTTT
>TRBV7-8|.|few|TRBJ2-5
CASSLAKLLETQYF
TGTGCCAGCAGCTTAGCCAAGCTCCTGGAGACCCAGTACTTC
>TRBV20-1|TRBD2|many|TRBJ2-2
CSAFATSGVTGELFF
TGCAGTGCTTTCGCCACTAGCGGGGTTACCGGGGAGCTGTTTTTT
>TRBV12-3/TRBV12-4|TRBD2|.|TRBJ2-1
CASSGAASGGALHEQFF
TGTGCCAGTTCTGGGGCGGCTAGCGGGGGGGCCCTCCATGAGCAGTTCTTC
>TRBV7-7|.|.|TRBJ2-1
CASSPDRSSYNEQFF
TGTGCTAGCAGCCCTGACAGAAGCTCCTACAATGAGCAGTTCTTC
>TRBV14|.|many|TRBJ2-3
CASSQRTPPPDTQYF
TGTGCCAGCAGCCAGCGGACTCCGCCACCAGATACGCAGTATTTT
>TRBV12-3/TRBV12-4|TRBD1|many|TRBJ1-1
CASSWTGNTEAFF
TGTGCCAGCAGCTGGACAGGGAACACTGAAGCTTTCTTT
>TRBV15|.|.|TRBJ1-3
CATSEQSQIGNTIYF
TGTGCCACCAGCGAACAGAGTCAGATTGGAAACACCATATATTTT
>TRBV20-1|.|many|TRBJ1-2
CSAGISHTF
TGCAGTGCAGGGATCTCTCACACCTTC
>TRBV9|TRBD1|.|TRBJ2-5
CASSVYGTGGETQYF
TGTGCCAGCAGCGTATATGGGACAGGGGGAGAGACCCAGTACTTC
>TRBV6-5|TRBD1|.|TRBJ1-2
CASRYQGVDYGYTF
TGTGCCAGCAGGTACCAGGGGGTCGACTATGGCTACACCTTC
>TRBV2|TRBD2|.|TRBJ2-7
CASITHRGDSYEQYF
TGTGCCAGCATCACCCACCGGGGGGATTCCTACGAGCAGTACTTC
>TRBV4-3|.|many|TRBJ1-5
CASALNSNQPQHF
TGCGCCAGCGCCCTCAATAGCAATCAGCCCCAGCATTTT
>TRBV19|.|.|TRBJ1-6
CASSIDGPGSPLHF
TGTGCCAGTAGTATAGATGGGCCGGGGTCACCCCTCCACTTT